The TCR beta chain under discussion was sequenced for a study of cytomegalovirus exposure and HLA in healthy donors. Study-wide results and caveats: TCR beta sequences reportedly predicted most subjects' HLA-A and HLA-B alleles accurately.

PCR was performed using 60 Vbeta and 13 Jbeta primers. The method was immunoSEQ multiplex PCR; TCRdb's version includes in-frame clones alone and lacks a portion of them. The sample includes roughly 130,000 clones, about three quarters of them seen just once. Germline CDR1 is SGHRS and CDR2 is YFSETQ. V shed 0 bases, J shed 5 bases, and the junction held 5 bases outside the gene matches. This CDR3 has 15 amino acids. Regarding this clone: Its specificity is unknown.

Sequenced material: PBMCs. The chain recombines TRBV5-1 with TRBJ2-5; TRBD1 matches 9 bases. The source of this sequence is a human donor in good health. The CDR3 DNA follows: TGCGCCAGCAGCTTGGACAGGGGGCGAGGGGAGACCCAGTACTTC. It codes for CASSLDRGRGETQYF.